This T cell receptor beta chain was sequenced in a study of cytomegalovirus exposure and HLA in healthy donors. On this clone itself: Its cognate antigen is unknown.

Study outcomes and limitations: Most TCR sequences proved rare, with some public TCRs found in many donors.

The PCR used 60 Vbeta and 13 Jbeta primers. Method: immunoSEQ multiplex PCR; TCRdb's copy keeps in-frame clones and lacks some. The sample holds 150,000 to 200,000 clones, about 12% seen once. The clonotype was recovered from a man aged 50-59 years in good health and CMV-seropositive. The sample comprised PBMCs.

The CDR3 spells CASSFGRRGGYTF. As DNA, the CDR3 is TGTGCCAGCAGCTTCGGACGGAGGGGTGGCTACACCTTC. This rearrangement joins TRBV11-2 to TRBJ1-2; D might be TRBD1 (5 bases). The germline CDR1 and CDR2 sequences are SGHAT and FQNNGV. CDR3 length equals 13 residues. V lost 3 bases to trimming and J lost 7 bases, with 12 bases between them.